This TCR beta chain was sequenced in a study of technical replicates of blood from a few donors. Germline V CDR1 and CDR2: SQVTM, ANQGSEA. This CDR3 comprises 15 residues. Germline trimming cut 7 bases from V and 3 bases from J; bases unmatched to any gene: 12. Sequencing was performed with immunoSEQ multiplex PCR; in TCRdb, only in-frame clones are kept and a portion is missing. The sample comprises some 78,000 clones, approximately 95% of which are singletons, and under 0.3% rests with the top ten. V gene TRBV29-1 combines with J gene TRBJ2-3; 8 positions agree with TRBD2. The sequenced material came from T cells isolated from PBMCs. The source is a human donor in good health. The CDR3 here is CSAGRGDLTTDTQYF. CDR3 DNA: TGCAGCGCCGGGAGGGGGGACCTTACGACAGATACGCAGTATTTT.